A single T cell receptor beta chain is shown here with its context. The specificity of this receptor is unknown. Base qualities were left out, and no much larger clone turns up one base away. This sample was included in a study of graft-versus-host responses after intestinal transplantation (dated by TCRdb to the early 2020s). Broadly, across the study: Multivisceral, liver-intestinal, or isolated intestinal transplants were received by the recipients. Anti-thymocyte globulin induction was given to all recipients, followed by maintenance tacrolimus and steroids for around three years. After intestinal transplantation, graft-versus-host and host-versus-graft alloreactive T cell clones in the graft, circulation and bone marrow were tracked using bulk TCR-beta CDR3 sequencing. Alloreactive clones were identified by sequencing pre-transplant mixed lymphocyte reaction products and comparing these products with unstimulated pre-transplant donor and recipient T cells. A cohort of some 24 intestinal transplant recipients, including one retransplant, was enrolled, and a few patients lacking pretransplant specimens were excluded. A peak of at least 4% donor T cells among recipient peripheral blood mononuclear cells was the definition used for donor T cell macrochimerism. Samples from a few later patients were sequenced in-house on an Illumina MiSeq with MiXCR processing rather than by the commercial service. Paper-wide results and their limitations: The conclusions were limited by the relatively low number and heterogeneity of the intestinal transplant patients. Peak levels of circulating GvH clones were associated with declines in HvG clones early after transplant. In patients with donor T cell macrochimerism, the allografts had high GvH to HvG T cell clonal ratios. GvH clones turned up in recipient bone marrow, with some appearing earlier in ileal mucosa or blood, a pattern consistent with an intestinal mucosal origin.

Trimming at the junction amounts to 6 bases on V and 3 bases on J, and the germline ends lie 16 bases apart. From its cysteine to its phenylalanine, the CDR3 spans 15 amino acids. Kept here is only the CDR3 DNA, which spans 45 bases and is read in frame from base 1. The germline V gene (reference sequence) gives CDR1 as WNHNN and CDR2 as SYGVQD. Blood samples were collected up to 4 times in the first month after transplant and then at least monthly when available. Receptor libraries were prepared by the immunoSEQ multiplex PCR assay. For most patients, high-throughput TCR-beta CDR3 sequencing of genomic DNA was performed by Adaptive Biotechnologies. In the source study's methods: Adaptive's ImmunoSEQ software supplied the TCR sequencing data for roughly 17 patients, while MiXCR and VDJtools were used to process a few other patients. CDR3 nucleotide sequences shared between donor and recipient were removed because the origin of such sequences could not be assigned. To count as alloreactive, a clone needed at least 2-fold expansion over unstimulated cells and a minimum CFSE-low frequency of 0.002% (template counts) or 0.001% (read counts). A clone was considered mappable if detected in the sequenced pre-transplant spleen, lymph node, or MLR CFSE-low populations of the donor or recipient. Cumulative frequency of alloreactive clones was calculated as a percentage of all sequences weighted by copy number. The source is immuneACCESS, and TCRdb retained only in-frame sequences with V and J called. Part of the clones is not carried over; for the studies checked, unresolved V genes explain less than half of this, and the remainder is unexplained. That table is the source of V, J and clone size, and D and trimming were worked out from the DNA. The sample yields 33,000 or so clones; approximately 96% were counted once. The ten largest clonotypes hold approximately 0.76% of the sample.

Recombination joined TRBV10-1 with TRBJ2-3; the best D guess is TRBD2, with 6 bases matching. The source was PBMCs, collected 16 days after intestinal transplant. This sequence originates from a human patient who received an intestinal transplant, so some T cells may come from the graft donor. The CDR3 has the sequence CASSDSGGETDTQYF. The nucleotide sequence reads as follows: TGCGCCAGCAGCGACTCAGGAGGGGAAACAGATACGCAGTATTTT.